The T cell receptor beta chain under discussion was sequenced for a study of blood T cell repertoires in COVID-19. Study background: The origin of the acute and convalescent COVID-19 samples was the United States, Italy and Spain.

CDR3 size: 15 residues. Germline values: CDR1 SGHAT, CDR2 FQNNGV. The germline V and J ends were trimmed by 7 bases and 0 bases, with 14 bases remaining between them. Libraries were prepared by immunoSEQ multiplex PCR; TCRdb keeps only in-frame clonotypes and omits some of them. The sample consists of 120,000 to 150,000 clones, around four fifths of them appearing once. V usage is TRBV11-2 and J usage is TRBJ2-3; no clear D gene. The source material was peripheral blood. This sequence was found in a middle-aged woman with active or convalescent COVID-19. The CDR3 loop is CASTNADSSTDTQYF. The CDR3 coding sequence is TGTGCCAGCACAAACGCGGATTCTAGCACAGATACGCAGTATTTT.